A single sample gave rise to the 30 T cell receptor beta chains below, sequenced in a study of cytomegalovirus exposure and HLA in healthy donors. Both 60 Vbeta primers and 13 Jbeta primers went into the PCR. The table came from immunoSEQ multiplex PCR; TCRdb's copy has only in-frame clones and leaves some out. The sample includes tens of thousands of clones, roughly three fifths seen only once; the top ten take just under 6.5%. Specimen: PBMCs. These receptors were collected from a woman aged 25 to 39 in good health and CMV-seronegative.

The J gene is TRBJ1-1, the V gene TRBV30; TRBD1 aligns across 7 bases. With 1 base clipped from V and 5 bases from J, the junction kept 4 bases outside the gene matches. The germline V gene has CDR1 GTSNPN and CDR2 SVGIG (reference sequence). There are 13 residues in the CDR3. CDR3: CAWSEQGYTEAFF. CDR3 in DNA: TGTGCCTGGAGTGAACAGGGGTATACTGAAGCTTTCTTT.

This chain uses TRBV7-9 with TRBJ2-5; 9 bases are shared with TRBD2. J was trimmed by 2 bases and V by 0 bases; bases with no gene match: 4. This CDR3 has 16 residues. Per germline, CDR1 SEHNR and CDR2 FQNEAQ (reference sequence). The CDR3 region is CASSLALAGRQETQYF. The CDR3 nucleotides are TGTGCCAGCAGCTTAGCGCTAGCGGGACGTCAAGAGACCCAGTACTTC.

This chain uses TRBV21-1 with TRBJ2-7; the listed D gene, TRBD1, was not tested against the DNA. TRBV21-1 counts as a pseudogene. This CDR3 is built from 14 residues. The CDR3 here is CASSRAGDSYEQYF. CDR3 DNA: TGTGCCAGCAGCAGGGCAGGGGACTCCTACGAGCAGTACTTC.

This clone has only one observation. This chain joins TRBV4-2 and TRBJ2-6, with D tentatively TRBD1 (6 bases). V lost 1 base and J lost 0, with 13 bases in between. The CDR3 runs to 18 residues. Germline V gene data show CDR1 as LGHNA and CDR2 as YNFKEQ. CDR3 sequence reads: CASSQGVQGDSGANVLTF. CDR3 DNA: TGTGCCAGCAGCCAAGGGGTACAGGGAGACTCTGGGGCCAACGTCCTGACTTTC.

The rearrangement uses TRBV6-1 and TRBJ1-2; D might be TRBD1 (5 bases). Trimming cost V 6 bases and J 0 bases, with 14 bases left between them. Per germline, CDR1 MNHNS and CDR2 SASEGT. This CDR3 region has 15 residues. The CDR3 DNA reads TGTGCCAGCAGGGCAGGGCAGGTGACTAACTATGGCTACACCTTC. This gives the protein CASRAGQVTNYGYTF.

The chain combines TRBV28 with TRBJ1-2, with TRBD1 as a possible D gene (5 bases). Trimming left V 6 bases short and J 6 bases short, with 26 bases between. CDR3 size: 17 residues. Germline V gives CDR1 MDHEN, CDR2 SYDVKM. The CDR3 protein is CASSPQGSGGVSHGYTF. CDR3 in DNA: TGTGCCAGCAGCCCCCAAGGGAGCGGGGGGGTGTCTCATGGCTACACCTTC.

This chain links TRBV7-2 with TRBJ1-1; perhaps TRBD1 as D (5 bases). In germline, CDR1 is SGHTA, CDR2 FQGNSA. The CDR3 length is 16 residues. V shed 5 bases and J shed 5 bases, with 21 bases lying between them. CDR3 in DNA: TGTGCCAGCAGCCGAGATGACAGAAGGATGGGGACTGAAGCTTTCTTT. Its translation: CASSRDDRRMGTEAFF.

This chain joins TRBV2 and TRBJ2-3, with a tentative D call TRBD1 (6 bases). This CDR3 is built from 14 residues. Germline CDR1 SNHLY, CDR2 FYNNEI. V lost 2 bases, J lost 3 bases, and 9 bases lay in between. The CDR3 region is CASSEQGRTDTQYF. The CDR3 region has the DNA TGTGCCAGCAGTGAACAGGGGCGGACAGATACGCAGTATTTT.

This clone turned up a few times. This rearrangement joins TRBV6-5 to TRBJ2-4; TRBD2 aligns across 9 bases. The V gene end was trimmed by 4 bases and the J gene end by 10 bases; junction bases not matched to a gene: 5. Germline V gives CDR1 MNHEY, CDR2 SVGAGI. The CDR3 has 13 amino acids. The CDR3 here is CASSSTGLAIQYF. The CDR3 DNA sequence: TGTGCCAGCAGTTCCACGGGACTAGCTATTCAGTACTTC.

The chain joins TRBV19 to TRBJ1-1; 9 bases align to TRBD1. The V and J ends lost 5 bases and 4 bases, in that order; junction bases with no gene match: 8. The CDR3 length is 15 residues. The germline CDR1 and CDR2 sequences are LNHDA and SQIVND (reference sequence). CDR3 nucleotides: TGTGCCAGTAGTGCGGGACAGGGAAGGAGCACTGAAGCTTTCTTT. Its protein product is CASSAGQGRSTEAFF.

This clone was observed a few times. This chain joins TRBV6-1 and TRBJ2-5; D uncertain. Trimming left V 1 base short and J 5 bases short, with 8 bases between. Germline V gene data show CDR1 as MNHNS and CDR2 as SASEGT. The length of the CDR3 is 13 residues. As DNA, the CDR3 is TGTGCCAGCAGTGAAGGAGTGTGGGAGACCCAGTACTTC. It yields the protein CASSEGVWETQYF.

This rearrangement joins TRBV30 to TRBJ1-1, with D hard to call. V gave up 4 bases and J gave up 2 bases, with 5 bases separating them. This CDR3 is built from 11 residues. Germline CDR1 GTSNPN, CDR2 SVGIG (reference sequence). The CDR3 DNA sequence: TGTGCCTGGATTAAAAACACTGAAGCTTTCTTT. Translation gives CAWIKNTEAFF.

This rearrangement joins TRBV7-9 to TRBJ1-2; D is possibly TRBD1 (6 bases). The CDR3 is 14 amino acids. Germline V gene data show CDR1 as SEHNR and CDR2 as FQNEAQ (reference sequence). V was trimmed by 7 bases and J by 2 bases, leaving 14 bases between them. The CDR3: CASNNRQGNYGYTF. DNA of the CDR3: TGTGCCAGCAATAACCGGCAGGGGAACTATGGCTACACCTTC.

This clone was recorded only once. V gene TRBV15 combines with J gene TRBJ2-3, with TRBD2 matching over 10 bases. CDR1 and CDR2 (germline): LNHNV, YYDKDF (reference sequence). V was clipped by 5 bases and J by 2 bases; unmatched bases: 7. The CDR3 has 16 amino acids. For the CDR3, the DNA is TGTGCCACCAGCGGACCAGCGGGAGGGACCACAGATACGCAGTATTTT. Encoded protein: CATSGPAGGTTDTQYF.

The sample holds a few counts of this clone. The rearrangement joins TRBV4-1 to TRBJ2-3; 8 bases map to TRBD2. There are 13 residues in the CDR3. The germline V gene encodes CDR1 MGHRA and CDR2 YSYEKL. V was clipped by 8 bases and J by 6 bases; unmatched bases: 7. CDR3 residues: CASRGGGTDTQYF. In nucleotides, the CDR3 is TGCGCCAGCCGGGGGGGAGGGACGGATACGCAGTATTTT.

The gene calls are TRBV7-9 and TRBJ2-5; 9 bases agree with TRBD2. The CDR3 extends over 16 amino acids. Germline V gives CDR1 SEHNR, CDR2 FQNEAQ (reference sequence). Trimming took 5 bases from V and 6 from J; bases not matched to a gene: 13. The DNA for the CDR3 is TGTGCCAGCAGCCCCCCCTCTGCGGGGGGGCCACAGACCCAGTACTTC. Translating it yields CASSPPSAGGPQTQYF.

The chain has TRBV6-1 and TRBJ1-1; 10 bases match TRBD1. Trimming took 4 bases from V and 2 from J; bases not matched to a gene: 4. Per germline, CDR1 MNHNS and CDR2 SASEGT. This CDR3 region has 15 residues. This CDR3 reads CASSARQGANTEAFF. In DNA form, the CDR3 reads TGTGCCAGCAGTGCGAGACAGGGGGCTAACACTGAAGCTTTCTTT.

The count of this clone is one. This chain uses TRBV7-9 with TRBJ1-2; 9 bases align to TRBD1. The germline gives CDR1 SEHNR, CDR2 FQNEAQ (reference sequence). The trim removed 1 base at V and 3 bases at J, leaving 6 bases unmatched. This CDR3 comprises 16 residues. The CDR3 region is CASSLGLRQGDYGYTF. DNA of the CDR3: TGTGCCAGCAGCTTAGGGCTTCGACAGGGGGACTATGGCTACACCTTC. Looking up the rest from reference TRBV7-9 and TRBJ1-2 gives the full variable domain: DTGVSQNPRHKITKRGQNVTFRCDPISEHNRLYWYRQTLGQGPEFLTYFQNEAQLEKSRLLSDRFSAERPKGSFSTLEIQRTEQGDSAMYLCASSLGLRQGDYGYTFGSGTRLTVV.

As DNA, the CDR3 is TGCGCCAGCAGCCCGGGGTTCCCGGGACTAGCGTTGGAGACCCAGTACTTC. Its translation: CASSPGFPGLALETQYF. The chain carries TRBV5-1 and TRBJ2-5, with 10 bases fitting TRBD2. The V and J ends lost 4 bases and 5 bases, in that order; junction bases with no gene match: 14. The CDR3 totals 17 residues. Germline CDR1 SGHRS, CDR2 YFSETQ.

In this sample, this clone turned up a few times. V usage is TRBV7-8 and J usage is TRBJ2-3, with D unclear. V was shortened by 5 bases and J by 3 bases, with 15 bases between the two germline ends. Germline-derived CDR1 and CDR2 are SGHVS and FQNEAQ. The CDR3 sequence is 15 residues long. The CDR3 sequence is CASSQTPGPTDTQYF. The CDR3 DNA reads TGTGCCAGCAGCCAAACGCCGGGTCCAACAGATACGCAGTATTTT.

J is TRBJ1-5 and V is TRBV4-1; D remains unclear. This CDR3 is built from 15 residues. In germline, CDR1 is MGHRA, CDR2 YSYEKL. Between the trimmed V and J ends, which lost 2 bases and 2 bases, there was a span of 10 bases. The CDR3 nucleotides read TGCGCCAGCAGCCAATCGGAACAGCGCAATCAGCCCCAGCATTTT. Amino acid sequence: CASSQSEQRNQPQHF.

CDR3 coding DNA: TGTGCCAGCAGCCCGCCGGGACAGGTAAACTATGGCTACACCTTC. It codes for CASSPPGQVNYGYTF. The chain employs TRBV5-4 and TRBJ1-2; 8 bases line up with TRBD1. The CDR3 is 15 amino acids. CDR1 and CDR2 from the germline V gene are SGHNT and YYREEE (reference sequence). Trimming at V came to 4 bases and at J to 2 bases, leaving 7 bases not matched to a gene. Based on the CDR3 plus reference TRBV5-4 and TRBJ1-2, the full variable domain is ETGVTQSPTHLIKTRGQQVTLRCSSQSGHNTVSWYQQALGQGPQFIFQYYREEENGRGNFPPRFSGLQFPNYSSELNVNALELDDSALYLCASSPPGQVNYGYTFGSGTRLTVV.

This rearrangement joins TRBV9 to TRBJ2-7; TRBD1 matches 7 bases. Looked up from germline, CDR1 is SGDLS and CDR2 is YYNGEE. Trimming at V came to 4 bases and at J to 3 bases, leaving 7 bases not matched to a gene. The CDR3 loop spans 14 amino acids. CDR3 sequence (DNA): TGTGCCAGCAGCCCTCCGGGGACAGTCTACGAGCAGTACTTC. Residues: CASSPPGTVYEQYF.

The V gene is TRBV7-2, the J gene TRBJ1-4; the D is unclear. This CDR3 comprises 15 residues. Germline assignment: CDR1 SGHTA and CDR2 FQGNSA. V lost 1 base and J lost 7, with 13 bases in between. CDR3: CASSLGSRGSEKLFF. DNA for the CDR3: TGTGCCAGCAGCTTAGGAAGTAGAGGTAGTGAAAAACTGTTTTTT. Filled out from reference TRBV7-2 and TRBJ1-4, the complete variable domain reads GAGVSQSPSNKVTEKGKDVELRCDPISGHTALYWYRQSLGQGLEFLIYFQGNSAPDKSGLPSDRFSAERTGGSVSTLTIQRTQQEDSAVYLCASSLGSRGSEKLFFGSGTQLSVL.

V is TRBV7-2 and J is TRBJ2-2; maybe TRBD2 (6 bases). Germline CDR1 reads SGHTA; CDR2 reads FQGNSA. V lost 3 bases, J lost 0 bases, and 17 bases lay in between. This CDR3 has 18 residues. CDR3 in DNA: TGTGCCAGCAGCTTCCGCCGGGACTCTTACGCGAACACCGGGGAGCTGTTTTTT. Translating it yields CASSFRRDSYANTGELFF.

This clone was counted a few times. The rearrangement links TRBV4-3 to TRBJ2-7; the D is unclear. The germline CDR1 and CDR2 sequences are LGHNA and YSLEER. This CDR3 comprises 13 residues. V was clipped by 1 base and J by 2 bases, with 6 bases between them. The CDR3 coding sequence is TGCGCCAGCAGCCAAGCCGTCGCCTACGAGCAGTACTTC. Residues: CASSQAVAYEQYF.

The rearrangement uses TRBV6-5 and TRBJ1-5; no clear D. Trimming stripped 5 bases from V and 8 bases from J, with 13 bases between. Germline loops: CDR1 MNHEY, CDR2 SVGAGI. This CDR3 comprises 13 residues. CDR3 protein: CASSQDGLEPQHF. The CDR3 DNA reads as TGTGCCAGCAGTCAGGACGGACTAGAGCCCCAGCATTTT.

This sequence joins TRBV2 and TRBJ1-4; 9 bases match TRBD1. Germline V gene lookup returns CDR1 SNHLY and CDR2 FYNNEI. The V gene end was trimmed by 4 bases and the J gene end by 0 bases; junction bases not matched to a gene: 3. CDR3 length: 16 residues. The CDR3 sequence: CASSGGQGTTNEKLFF. CDR3 nucleotides: TGTGCCAGCAGTGGGGGACAGGGAACAACTAATGAAAAACTGTTTTTT.

The chain employs TRBV29-1 and TRBJ2-2; TRBD1 matches 7 bases. The junction had 1 base not matched to a gene; V was cut back by 5 bases and J by 1 base. The germline V gene has CDR1 SQVTM and CDR2 ANQGSEA. The CDR3 has 13 residues. The CDR3 DNA reads TGCAGCGTTAGGACAGGGAACACCGGGGAGCTGTTTTTT. Translated: CSVRTGNTGELFF.

The rearrangement uses TRBV11-2 and TRBJ1-1, with TRBD1 matching over 7 bases. With 5 bases clipped from V and 7 bases from J, the junction kept 13 bases outside the gene matches. The CDR3 runs 15 residues. Germline lookup yields CDR1 SGHAT and CDR2 FQNNGV. For the CDR3, the DNA is TGTGCCAGCAGCCCGTGGGTAGACAGGGCCGGTGAAGCTTTCTTT. Translating it yields CASSPWVDRAGEAFF.